The clone carrying this T cell receptor beta chain occurred once. The sample belongs to a study of CD8 T cells in Susac syndrome. The RNA, about 0.5 to 1 ug, was put through reverse transcription using random hexamers. Via MiXCR, TCRdb re-called the immunoSEQ multiplex PCR reads, giving one row per CDR3 protein. The repertoire includes some 240,000 distinct CDR3 sequences, around 96% of them detected once, and 0.1% sits in the top ten. This receptor was obtained from a human donor with Susac syndrome. The sequencing input was CD4+ T cells from PBMCs.

The CDR3 reads CASSKVAGAISGANVLTF. In DNA, the CDR3 is TGTGCCAGCAGCAAGGTAGCGGGAGCGATCTCTGGGGCCAACGTCCTGACTTTC. This chain joins TRBV5-6 and TRBJ2-6; 9 positions agree with TRBD2. The ends lost 4 bases at V and 0 bases at J; junction bases unmatched: 8. The CDR3 length is 18 residues. Germline values: CDR1 SGHDT, CDR2 YYEEEE.